This TCR beta chain was observed in a study of shared clonotypes between healthy human individuals. Findings and limits, study-wide: Several donors showed sharing of about 4.6% of naive CD4 clonotypes. Compared with memory subsets, naive subsets generally had larger estimated richness.

Data came from immunoSEQ multiplex PCR; TCRdb stores just in-frame clones and leaves some out. The sample shows about 340,000 clones, around 67% of them seen only once. About this clone: Its target is unknown.

Unmatched junction bases numbered 4, after V lost 3 bases and J lost 8 bases. Looked up from germline, CDR1 is SGDLS and CDR2 is YYNGEE. The CDR3 contains 15 residues. Input material: memory CD4+ T cells sorted from blood. Subset here: CD45RA-negative fraction. This sequence originates from a man aged 30 to 45 in good health. V is TRBV9 and J is TRBJ2-1; 14 bases agree with TRBD2. Written as DNA, the CDR3 is TGTGCCAGCAGCGCGGGACTAGCGGGAGTCTATGAGCAGTTCTTC. It translates to CASSAGLAGVYEQFF.